One TCR beta chain is described in this entry. The clone's antigen remains unknown. Per-base qualities were not stored, and no clone one base away is much larger. The sample comes from a study of T cell changes during pregnancy in multiple sclerosis (dated 2019 in TCRdb). With respect to the entire study: Changes in the T cell repertoire over the course of pregnancy were examined in this study in women with multiple sclerosis.

The CDR3, cysteine through phenylalanine, is 14 amino acids long. Of the read, only the CDR3 DNA is kept; its 42 bases are in frame from base 1. V loses 9 bases of germline sequence and J loses 0 bases, and the interval between the two ends is 14 bases. Per the germline V gene, MNHEY is the CDR1 and SVGAGI is the CDR2. Library preparation used the immunoSEQ multiplex PCR assay. TCRdb took over this immuneACCESS table, retaining in-frame rearrangements with V and J assigned. Such tables are incomplete; in checked studies, under half of the missing clones stem from an unresolved V gene, and the remainder is unexplained. The sample table lists 30,000 or so clones, around 90% of them with a count of one. The top ten clonotypes cover 8% to 10% of the sample.

The origin of this receptor is a female donor with multiple sclerosis, enrolled in a pregnancy study. The material sequenced was CD8+ T cells from peripheral blood mononuclear cells, taken in the first trimester of pregnancy. The chain was built from TRBV6-5 and TRBJ2-5, with TRBD1 perhaps the D gene, on 5 matching bases. The CDR3 corresponds to CASSDSLYQETQYF. The DNA sequence is TGTGCCAGTTCAGACAGCCTGTACCAAGAGACCCAGTACTTC.